This entry describes one T cell receptor beta chain. Antigen specificity is unknown. Within the sample, other DNA sequences also encode this same CDR3. The data were obtained in a study of shared clonotypes between healthy human individuals. Study-level background: Per donor, CD8 memory used one plate, CD8 naive used two, CD4 memory used three and CD4 naive used three. Study-level points and caveats: Naive subsets, compared against memory subsets, generally had larger estimated richness values.

V was pared by 2 bases and J by 2 bases, with 7 bases between. The germline V gene has CDR1 MDHEN and CDR2 SYDVKM. The CDR3 runs to 13 residues. CD8 cells classed as naive were CD45RO-negative and positively selected for CCR7, excluding terminally differentiated effector memory CD45RA+ cells. The test was conducted at deep level. An approximately 200 ng quantity of DNA, roughly 32,000 T cell genomes, went into the sorted-subset replicate PCRs. Method: immunoSEQ multiplex PCR; TCRdb's copy keeps in-frame clones and lacks some. Of millions of clones in the sample, about 95% were seen once. The genes are TRBV28 and TRBJ2-7, with D possibly being TRBD1 (6 bases). The source material was naive CD8+ T cells sorted from blood. The sequence came from a man aged 18-30 years in good health. CDR3 nucleotides: TGTGCCAGCAGTTTAAACAGGGCCTACGAGCAGTACTTC. It is translated as CASSLNRAYEQYF.